A single TCR beta chain is shown here with its context. Its antigen remains unidentified. One end of the junction varies from germline; a read error may be responsible. The germline V gene encodes CDR1 SGHKS and CDR2 YYEKEE (reference sequence). This CDR3 region has 12 residues. This record comes from a study of glioma-infiltrating T cells. Across the study: Glioma patients had dexamethasone for six or fewer days before surgery. Sequencing aimed for 4.5- to 10-fold coverage of about a million peripheral T cells.

Study-wide points: A blood CDR3 motif signature was depleted in highly divergent patients.

TCR alpha and beta CDR3 regions were amplified from RNA using iRepertoire nested multiplex PCR. One entry per CDR3 protein results from TCRdb running MiXCR on the multiplex PCR reads. The sample holds about 380,000 distinct CDR3 sequences, roughly two fifths seen once. The TCR comes from a human donor with low-grade glioma or glioblastoma, undergoing nonglioma brain surgery, or in good health (not recorded which). V and J are TRBV5-5 and TRBJ2-1; D is uncertain. Specimen: glioma tissue, nonneoplastic brain tissue, or PBMCs (not recorded which). The CDR3: CASSLVGSEQLF. The CDR3 DNA reads TGTGCCAGCAGCTTGGTTGGCAGTGAGCAGCTCTTC.